This T cell receptor (beta chain) originates from a study of CD8+CD57+ T cells in acquired aplastic anemia. Profiles of TCR beta VDJ and CDR3 were generated from a genomic DNA template. Using its own MiXCR run on the reads, TCRdb lists one record per CDR3 protein. Among about 110,000 distinct CDR3 sequences listed, 40% to 65% were seen once. This clonotype was detected ten times or more. V shed 3 bases and J 4 bases; nucleotides not matched to a gene: 4. Germline CDR1 MNHEY, CDR2 SMNVEV (reference sequence). This CDR3 spans 14 amino acids. The receptor was derived from a human donor in good health, serving as a control. The chain links TRBV27 to TRBJ2-7; 9 positions match TRBD1. Sequencing was done on a sample of sorted CD4+, CD8+, or CD8+CD57+ T cells (not recorded which) from PBMCs. Here the CDR3 reads CASSFRGQGYEQYF. CDR3 nucleotide sequence: TGTGCCAGCAGTTTTCGGGGACAGGGTTACGAGCAGTACTTC.